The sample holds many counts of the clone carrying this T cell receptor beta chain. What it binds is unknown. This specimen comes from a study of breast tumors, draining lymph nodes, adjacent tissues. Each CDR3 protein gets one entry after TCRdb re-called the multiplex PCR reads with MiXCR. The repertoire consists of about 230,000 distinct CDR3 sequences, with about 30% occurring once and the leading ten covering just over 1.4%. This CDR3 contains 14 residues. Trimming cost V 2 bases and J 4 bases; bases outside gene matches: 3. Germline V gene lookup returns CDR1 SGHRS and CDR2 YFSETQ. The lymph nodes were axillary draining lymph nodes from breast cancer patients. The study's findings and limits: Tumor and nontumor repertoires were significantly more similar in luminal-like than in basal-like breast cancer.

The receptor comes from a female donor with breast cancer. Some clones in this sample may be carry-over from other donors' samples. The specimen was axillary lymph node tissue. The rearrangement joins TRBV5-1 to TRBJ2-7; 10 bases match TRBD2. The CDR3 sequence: CASSLASGSYEQYF. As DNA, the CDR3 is TGCGCCAGCAGCTTAGCTAGCGGGAGTTACGAGCAGTACTTC.